The 8 T cell receptor beta chains listed next were all sequenced from one sample in a study of T cell repertoires in cytomegalovirus infection. What these receptors recognize is not known. TCRdb itself ran the reads through MiXCR, one entry per CDR3 protein. The sample has just under 500,000 distinct CDR3 sequences, roughly 34% seen once. This sample comprised cultured PBMCs, obtained from culture after CMV antigen stimulation. The receptors were sampled from a human donor in good health (CMV status not recorded). Some clones in this sample may be carry-over from other donors' samples.

Note on this clonotype: This may be a read error: a much more frequent sequence differs by one nucleotide. The CDR3 here is CTSSPGTGAYNEQFF. In DNA, the CDR3 is TGTACCAGCAGCCCCGGGACTGGAGCCTACAATGAGCAGTTCTTC. V is TRBV7-2 and J is TRBJ2-1; D is possibly TRBD2 (6 bases). Per the germline V gene, CDR1 is SGHTA and CDR2 is FQGNSA. V was cut by 5 bases and J by 2 bases, with 13 bases left in between. The CDR3 is made up of 15 amino acids.

This clonotype showed up just a few times. The V gene is TRBV6-1, the J gene TRBJ1-4; 9 positions match TRBD1. The trim removed 7 bases at V and 7 bases at J, leaving 4 bases unmatched. Germline V gene data show CDR1 as MNHNS and CDR2 as SASEGT. This CDR3 comprises 13 residues. This CDR3 reads CASTWDRAEKLFF. The CDR3 DNA reads as TGTGCCAGCACCTGGGACAGGGCTGAAAAACTGTTTTTT.

This clonotype was observed many times. V and J are TRBV7-8 and TRBJ2-1; the match to TRBD2 covers 10 bases. Per germline, CDR1 SGHVS and CDR2 FQNEAQ. The CDR3 length is 19 residues. The V segment lost 6 bases and the J segment 8 bases; nucleotides outside the gene matches: 22. The CDR3 DNA reads as TGTGCCAGCAGGGGTCCACGAGGGGCGGCTAGCGGGAGAGGGGATGAGCAGTTCTTC. It encodes CASRGPRGAASGRGDEQFF.

CDR3 residues: CASSTGAPNTQYF. The CDR3 nucleotides read TGTGCCAGCAGTACCGGGGCCCCGAATACGCAGTATTTT. The chain combines TRBV6-6 with TRBJ2-3; D tentatively reads TRBD1 or TRBD2 (5 bases each). Germline assignment: CDR1 MNHNY and CDR2 SVGAGI (reference sequence). The CDR3 sequence is 13 residues long. Between the trimmed V and J ends, which lost 5 bases and 7 bases, there was a span of 13 bases.

The gene calls are TRBV28 and TRBJ1-4; unclear D gene. The V gene's germline CDR1 is MDHEN and CDR2 SYDVKM. Trimming cost V 5 bases and J 16 bases, with 29 bases left between them. There are 16 residues in the CDR3. CDR3 region: CASSPRSGPSLLLGFF. For the CDR3, the DNA is TGTGCCAGCAGTCCCCGGAGCGGGCCTTCACTGTTGCTGGGGTTTTTT.

In this sample, this clonotype turned up many times. The chain is built from TRBV28 and TRBJ2-1, with D unclear. V lost 2 bases and J lost 8, with 10 bases in between. Per the germline V gene, CDR1 is MDHEN and CDR2 is SYDVKM. The CDR3 extends over 13 amino acids. The CDR3: CASSLGNKYEQFF. The CDR3 DNA reads as TGTGCCAGCAGTTTAGGTAATAAATATGAGCAGTTCTTC.

This rearrangement joins TRBV6-1 to TRBJ1-5, with TRBD1 as a possible D gene (5 bases). Germline lookup yields CDR1 MNHNS and CDR2 SASEGT. CDR3 length: 13 amino acids. The V and J ends lost 0 bases and 7 bases respectively, with 7 bases between them. This CDR3 is CASSEARGQPQHF. The CDR3 nucleotides read TGTGCCAGCAGTGAAGCGCGGGGGCAGCCCCAGCATTTT.

The chain is built from TRBV6-1 and TRBJ2-5; D possibly corresponds to TRBD1 (7 bases). Germline assignment: CDR1 MNHNS and CDR2 SASEGT. Trimming stripped 10 bases from V and 3 bases from J, with 21 bases between. The CDR3 covers 15 residues. The CDR3 reads CATGGDRVKEETQYF. DNA of the CDR3: TGTGCCACCGGCGGGGACAGAGTAAAAGAAGAGACCCAGTACTTC.